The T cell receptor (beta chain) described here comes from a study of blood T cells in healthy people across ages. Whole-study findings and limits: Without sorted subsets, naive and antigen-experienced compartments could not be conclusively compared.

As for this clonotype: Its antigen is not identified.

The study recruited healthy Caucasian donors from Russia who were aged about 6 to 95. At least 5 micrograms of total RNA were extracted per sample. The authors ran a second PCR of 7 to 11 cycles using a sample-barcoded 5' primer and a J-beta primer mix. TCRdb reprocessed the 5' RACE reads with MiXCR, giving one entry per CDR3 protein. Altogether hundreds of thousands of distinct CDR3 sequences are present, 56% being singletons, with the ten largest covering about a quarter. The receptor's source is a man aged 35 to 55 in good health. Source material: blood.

Written as DNA, the CDR3 is TGCAGTGCTGGCCCGACTAGCGGGACGTTTGCAGATACGCAGTATTTT. This codes for CSAGPTSGTFADTQYF. This chain connects TRBV20-1 to TRBJ2-3; 11 bases match TRBD2. The CDR3 loop spans 16 amino acids. Trimming cost V 5 bases and J 4 bases; bases outside gene matches: 11. The germline CDR1 and CDR2 sequences are DFQATT and SNEGSKA (reference sequence).